The sample holds many counts of the clone carrying this T cell receptor (beta chain). Its antigen is currently unknown. Building the TCR beta libraries relied on iRepertoire HTBI primers, and CDR3 regions underwent Arm-PCR. Via MiXCR, TCRdb re-called the multiplex PCR reads, giving one row per CDR3 protein. The sample shows 500,000 or so distinct CDR3 sequences, 15% to 20% of them seen only once. These data come from a study of regulatory T cells in long-lasting Graves disease. The study's findings and limits: Gene preferences differed: TRBV28, TRBJ1-2, TRBJ2-5 in persistent cases.

Regarding time point: newly diagnosed GD, antithyroid drugs for less than 3 months. RNA from PBMCs was the source of the TCR library. Germline loops: CDR1 LGHDT, CDR2 YNNKEL (reference sequence). The CDR3 totals 13 residues. The V and J ends lost 1 base and 10 bases respectively, with 10 bases between them. This sample also appeared in a second study, on T cells in Graves' hyperthyroidism and ophthalmopathy.

The chain carries TRBV3-1 and TRBJ1-4, with D possibly TRBD1 on 5 matching bases. This clonotype originated in a woman aged 40 to 65 with Graves disease. The sample in question was peripheral blood mononuclear cells (PBMCs), obtained at new diagnosis, from a patient treated with antithyroid drugs. The chain's CDR3 is CASSQGMQGKLFF. The CDR3 coding sequence is TGTGCCAGCAGCCAAGGTATGCAGGGAAAACTGTTTTTT.